This T cell receptor (beta chain) was sequenced in a study of OX40 agonist ivuxolimab in advanced cancers. Study details: It was permissible to have had prior anti-PD-1, anti-PD-L1 or anti-CTLA-4 therapy, and approximately 40% had some. Two patients with cutaneous melanoma and one with hepatocellular carcinoma, three in total, showed partial responses.

Germline V CDR1 and CDR2: SGHDN, FVKESK. The V gene lost 4 bases and the J gene lost 2 bases, with 8 bases spanning the gap. This CDR3 region has 13 residues. Method: immunoSEQ multiplex PCR; TCRdb's copy keeps in-frame clones and lacks some. The profile covers tens of thousands of clones, with about 82% appearing a single time and about 25% taken by the ten largest. This clone has just a few counts. Antigen: not known. Findings of the study overall: There was clonal expansion of CD4+ and CD8+ blood T cells by week 6 at 0.1 to 3.0 mg/kg. Among the lowest peripheral clonal expansion occurred in 0.1-3.0 mg/kg partial responders.

The sequence derives from an adult with an advanced solid tumor such as melanoma, head and neck, liver or kidney cancer. This chain uses TRBV14 with TRBJ1-1, with D uncertain. This specimen was CD4+ or CD8+ T cells sorted from blood, taken in a trial of the OX40 agonist ivuxolimab. CDR3 nucleotides: TGTGCCAGCAGCCCCCTACGAAACACTGAAGCTTTCTTT. It is translated as CASSPLRNTEAFF.